This T cell receptor beta chain is drawn from a study of blood T cell repertoires in COVID-19 (dated by TCRdb to 2018 to 2021). Regarding the research as a whole: Collaborator samples came from the United States, Italy and Spain and covered acute and convalescent phases of COVID-19. HLA class I and class II types, where available, came from metadata supplied by the sample provider rather than from assay-based typing. Samples came from the ongoing ImmuneRACE study (first 160 participants) plus 1,254 subjects from 6 global collaborators. The dataset comprised deeply sampled blood TCRbeta repertoires from subjects exposed to, actively infected with, or recovered from COVID-19. The prospective study material was composed of cDNA or gDNA derived from T cells, B-cell-depleted T cells, or PBMCs. Nearly every sample came with metadata listing a de-identified subject ID, COVID-19 status, age in years and sex. The repertoires were released in a freely available public database intended as a resource for research on the immune response to SARS-CoV-2. Here is what the overall study found, with its caveats: The amount of clinical and demographic metadata varied by source and participant and was provided uncurated.

A remark on this clone: Its antigen has not been determined. No per-base quality is available; no much larger clone lies one base away.

One collaborating source in Seattle enrolled patients while the patients were actively infected and followed the patients over time throughout the course of disease. Collaborating institutions collected whole blood in K2EDTA tubes following their own protocols. For TCRbeta analysis, collaborators shipped samples as frozen whole blood, isolated PBMCs, or DNA extracted from either of those sample types. V is clipped by 4 bases and J by 4 bases, and the sequence between their germline boundaries is 14 bases long. The CDR3, from cysteine to phenylalanine, totals 15 residues. Only the CDR3 DNA is retained, 45 bases long and in frame from the first base. From a lookup of the germline V gene (reference sequence), CDR1 and CDR2 are SGHNT and YYREEE. TCRbeta CDR3 regions were amplified from genomic DNA using the immunoSEQ Assay, a bias-controlled multiplex PCR. In the paper's pipeline: The number of nucleated cells in each sample was estimated by amplification of reference gene primers within the assay. To quantify the absolute abundance of each unique TCRbeta CDR3 rearrangement, sequence reads were collapsed and filtered. Productive Simpson clonality was computed per sample as the square root of Simpson's diversity index over productive rearrangements. Held by TCRdb, this immuneACCESS table contains in-frame sequences only and omits some clones. Under half of the omission traces to an unresolved V gene where checked; the cause of the rest is unknown. That table is the source of V, J and clone size, and D and trimming were worked out from the DNA. The sample includes around 190,000 clones, with roughly 82% observed a single time. The biggest ten clones account for approximately 7.8% of the sample.

The sequence came from a woman aged 55 to 70 with COVID-19, enrolled during active disease. Sequenced sample: peripheral blood. Rearrangement joined TRBV5-4 to TRBJ2-2, with the D gene too uncertain to name. The CDR3 sequence is CASSRTGWATGELFF. In nucleotides, the sequence is TGTGCCAGCAGCCGCACCGGCTGGGCCACCGGGGAGCTGTTTTTT.